The 20 T cell receptor beta chains below were found in one sample sequenced in a study of T cells after yellow fever vaccination. TCRdb called the 5' RACE reads again in MiXCR, with one record for every CDR3 protein. The sample includes approximately 340,000 distinct CDR3 sequences, more than 8.5% of them seen just once. Source: PBMCs, taken on the day of the first yellow fever vaccination. The receptor source for this set is a man aged 18 to 35 who received the YFV17D yellow fever vaccine.

J is TRBJ1-1 and V is TRBV7-9, with D uncertain. The CDR3 loop spans 12 amino acids. Trimming shortened V by 6 bases and J by 1 base, and 6 bases separated the two germline ends. Germline lookup yields CDR1 SEHNR and CDR2 FQNEAQ (reference sequence). Here the CDR3 DNA reads TGTGCCAGCAGGCTCTGGAACACTGAAGCTTTCTTT. Translated: CASRLWNTEAFF.

This chain uses TRBV28 with TRBJ1-4; no firm D call. V lost 2 bases and J lost 7, with 5 bases in between. The CDR3 is 12 residues long. CDR1 and CDR2 from the germline V gene are MDHEN and SYDVKM. The CDR3 nucleotides are TGTGCCAGCAGTTTAGCGGCTGAAAAACTGTTTTTT. Residues: CASSLAAEKLFF.

There are a few counts of this clonotype. The J gene is TRBJ2-5, the V gene TRBV12-3 or TRBV12-4; 11 bases match TRBD2. J lost 0 bases, V lost 6 bases, and 6 bases had no gene match. The length of the CDR3 is 16 residues. CDR3 residues: CASSPWGLADQETQYF. Here the CDR3 DNA reads TGTGCCAGCAGCCCCTGGGGACTAGCGGACCAAGAGACCCAGTACTTC.

This clonotype showed up just a few times. V usage is TRBV30 and J usage is TRBJ1-1, with unresolved D. CDR1 and CDR2 from the germline V gene are GTSNPN and SVGIG (reference sequence). This CDR3 is built from 12 residues. The ends were cut back, 3 bases at V and 10 bases at J, with 15 bases in the middle. The CDR3, as DNA: TGTGCCTGGAGGGGAAGGCACATACGAGCTTTCTTT. It codes for CAWRGRHIRAFF.

The V gene is TRBV7-9, the J gene TRBJ1-4, with D possibly TRBD1 on 5 matching bases. Germline-derived CDR1 and CDR2 are SEHNR and FQNEAQ (reference sequence). CDR3 length: 14 amino acids. The V end lost 1 base, the J end lost 8 bases, and 11 bases lay between the germline ends. CDR3: CASSLVRGTEKLFF. CDR3 DNA sequence: TGTGCCAGCAGCTTAGTACGGGGGACCGAAAAACTGTTTTTT.

This chain joins TRBV18 and TRBJ2-1, with a possible D match to TRBD2 (5 bases). CDR3 length: 16 amino acids. Between the trimmed V and J ends, which lost 3 bases and 0 bases, there was a span of 12 bases. Germline V gene data show CDR1 as KGHSH and CDR2 as LQKENI. For the CDR3, the DNA is TGTGCCAGCTCACCGGGAAGCGGAAGCTCCTACAATGAGCAGTTCTTC. It codes for CASSPGSGSSYNEQFF.

The chain links TRBV19 to TRBJ2-3; TRBD1 agrees at 12 bases. Trimming took 5 bases from V and 8 from J; bases not matched to a gene: 8. Per germline, CDR1 LNHDA and CDR2 SQIVND (reference sequence). This CDR3 has 15 amino acids. CDR3 sequence: CASSRTGTGGRTQYF. CDR3 nucleotides: TGTGCCAGTAGTCGAACCGGGACAGGGGGCCGTACGCAGTATTTT.

This clonotype was found once. The rearrangement uses TRBV7-6 and TRBJ2-5, with 7 bases aligning to TRBD1. CDR1 is SGHVS and CDR2 is FNYEAQ in the germline V gene. The CDR3 length is 14 residues. J was trimmed by 7 bases and V by 5 bases; bases with no gene match: 10. In DNA, the CDR3 is TGTGCCAGCAGCGCCGCCACAGGGGACGGGACCCAGTACTTC. It is translated as CASSAATGDGTQYF.

This clonotype was found a few times. The chain couples TRBV7-2 to TRBJ2-7, with D unresolved. This CDR3 is 14 amino acids long. CDR1 is SGHTA, CDR2 FQGNSA, per germline. Trimming stripped 4 bases from V and 5 bases from J, with 15 bases between. The CDR3 protein is CASSSRVGFHEQYF. In nucleotides, the CDR3 is TGTGCCAGCAGCTCTAGGGTGGGGTTTCACGAGCAGTACTTC.

This clonotype showed up just a few times. The V call is TRBV12-3 or TRBV12-4, the J call TRBJ2-2; D not certain. V lost 2 bases and J lost 0, with 7 bases in between. This CDR3 contains 15 residues. DNA for the CDR3: TGTGCCAGCAGTTTATTGTCCGCGAACACCGGGGAGCTGTTTTTT. Translation gives CASSLLSANTGELFF.

This clonotype was recorded a few times. The CDR3 loop reads CASSEGAGELFF. CDR3 DNA sequence: TGTGCCAGCAGCGAGGGGGCCGGGGAGCTGTTTTTT. This rearrangement joins TRBV7-9 to TRBJ2-2; the D gene is possibly TRBD1 (6 bases). From germline, CDR1 is SEHNR and CDR2 FQNEAQ (reference sequence). This CDR3 is 12 amino acids long. V was cut by 5 bases and J by 6 bases, with 7 bases left in between.

This clonotype was recorded a few times. This sequence joins TRBV20-1 and TRBJ2-7; D is ambiguous. V was clipped by 3 bases and J by 0 bases, with 6 bases between them. In germline, CDR1 is DFQATT, CDR2 SNEGSKA (reference sequence). The CDR3 extends over 12 amino acids. This CDR3 reads CSASTASYEQYF. The CDR3 DNA is TGCAGTGCTAGTACAGCCTCCTACGAGCAGTACTTC.

The genes are TRBV4-1 and TRBJ1-5; 8 bases agree with TRBD1. CDR3 size: 15 residues. CDR1 is MGHRA, CDR2 YSYEKL, per germline. Trimming removed 2 bases from V and 5 bases from J; junction bases left unmatched: 5. CDR3 sequence reads: CASSQQDREYQPQHF. The CDR3 nucleotides are TGCGCCAGCAGCCAACAGGACAGGGAGTATCAGCCCCAGCATTTT.

This sequence joins TRBV4-1 and TRBJ2-1, with 15 positions matching TRBD2. The CDR3 contains 19 residues. The trim removed 2 bases at V and 1 base at J, leaving 6 bases unmatched. Germline loops: CDR1 MGHRA, CDR2 YSYEKL. CDR3 nucleotides: TGCGCCAGCAGCCAACCGGGGACTAGCGGGGGGAAATCCTACAATGAGCAGTTCTTC. Translating gives CASSQPGTSGGKSYNEQFF.

This clonotype came up a few times. This chain connects TRBV4-2 to TRBJ2-2, with no clear D. The V gene lost 1 base and the J gene lost 4 bases, with 13 bases spanning the gap. The germline V gene has CDR1 LGHNA and CDR2 YNFKEQ. This CDR3 has 16 residues. The CDR3 DNA is TGTGCCAGCAGCCAAGCTCTTAGCTCGGGCACCGGGGAGCTGTTTTTT. Protein sequence: CASSQALSSGTGELFF.

The V call is TRBV20-1, the J call TRBJ1-1; tentatively, D is TRBD1 (6 bases). The CDR3 runs 13 residues. CDR1 and CDR2 from the germline V gene are DFQATT and SNEGSKA (reference sequence). Trimming took 6 bases from V and 2 from J, leaving 13 bases between them. In DNA form, the CDR3 reads TGCAGTGCAAAGGACAGAAAAAACACTGAAGCTTTCTTT. Protein: CSAKDRKNTEAFF.

The chain recombines TRBV5-4 with TRBJ1-2; D is unresolved. V shed 6 bases and J shed 2 bases, with 14 bases lying between them. The CDR3 covers 14 residues. Germline CDR1 SGHNT, CDR2 YYREEE (reference sequence). The CDR3 nucleotides are TGTGCCAGCACCGTCAATAGGCCCAACTATGGCTACACCTTC. Protein sequence: CASTVNRPNYGYTF.

This clonotype was detected many times. CDR3 loop: CASSLELASDTQYF. CDR3 nucleotides: TGTGCCAGCAGCTTAGAACTAGCTTCAGATACGCAGTATTTT. The V call is TRBV11-2, the J call TRBJ2-3; D may be TRBD2 (6 bases). The CDR3 sequence is 14 residues long. CDR1 is SGHAT and CDR2 is FQNNGV in the germline V gene. The ends were cut back, 0 bases at V and 4 bases at J, with 8 bases in the middle.

This clonotype turned up a few times. This chain connects TRBV20-1 to TRBJ2-7; 7 nucleotides align to TRBD1. The CDR3 spans 14 residues. Germline V gene data show CDR1 as DFQATT and CDR2 as SNEGSKA (reference sequence). The V gene end was trimmed by 3 bases and the J gene end by 0 bases; junction bases not matched to a gene: 5. The CDR3 DNA sequence: TGCAGTGCTAGGGGGACAGCGGCCTCCTACGAGCAGTACTTC. Protein sequence: CSARGTAASYEQYF.

This chain connects TRBV14 to TRBJ1-3, with D unresolved. V was trimmed by 0 bases and J by 0 bases, leaving 9 bases between them. From germline, CDR1 is SGHDN and CDR2 FVKESK. The CDR3 sequence is 16 residues long. The CDR3 region is CASSQELPSSGNTIYF. CDR3 DNA: TGTGCCAGCAGCCAAGAACTACCGAGCTCTGGAAACACCATATATTTT.